Listed below are T cell receptor beta chains from one sample, sequenced in a study of blood T cell repertoires in COVID-19. Repertoires were generated with immunoSEQ multiplex PCR, while TCRdb's copy carries only in-frame clones and drops some. The sample yields 150,000 to 200,000 clones, roughly 81% seen once. Sequenced sample: peripheral blood. These receptors came from a man aged 35 to 55 who had recovered from COVID-19. CDR3s include the opening cysteine and the closing phenylalanine or tryptophan. A D gene is named only where the DNA matches it firmly. Clone size is not always given. Where it is, it says once, few, many or a class for expanded clones.

.	TRBJ2-3	TRBV2	.	CASLETDTQYF	TGTGCCAGTCTAGAGACAGATACGCAGTATTTT
.	TRBJ2-7	TRBV13	.	CASSEGLYEQYF	TGTGCCAGCAGCGAGGGCCTCTACGAGCAGTACTTC
.	TRBJ1-2	TRBV6-2/TRBV6-3	.	CASSNLREAPYGYTF	TGTGCCAGCAGTAACCTTCGGGAGGCCCCCTATGGCTACACCTTC
.	TRBJ2-3	TRBV4-1	.	CASSLGADRPTDTQYF	TGCGCCAGCAGCCTTGGGGCGGACCGACCCACAGATACGCAGTATTTT
.	TRBJ2-1	TRBV5-1	TRBD2	CASSLGAGVSHEQFF	TGCGCCAGCAGCTTGGGCGCGGGAGTATCCCATGAGCAGTTCTTC
few	TRBJ1-2	TRBV12-5	.	CASAITGYGYTF	TGTGCTAGTGCCATAACAGGGTACGGCTACACCTTC
.	TRBJ1-3	TRBV7-6	.	CASSLVTASGNTIYF	TGTGCCAGCAGCTTAGTGACAGCGTCTGGAAACACCATATATTTT
.	TRBJ2-1	TRBV7-6	TRBD2	CANLRRGGSYNEQFF	TGTGCCAACCTTAGGCGGGGGGGTTCCTACAATGAGCAGTTCTTC
.	TRBJ2-7	TRBV18	.	CASSGTAPSDEQYF	TGTGCCAGCTCCGGGACAGCTCCTAGCGACGAGCAGTACTTC
.	TRBJ1-1	TRBV6-6	.	CASTLERNTEAFF	TGTGCCAGCACTTTAGAAAGGAACACTGAAGCTTTCTTT
.	TRBJ2-3	TRBV25-1	TRBD2	CASSARTGGGSDTQYF	TGTGCCAGCAGTGCCCGTACCGGCGGGGGGTCAGATACGCAGTATTTT
.	TRBJ2-2	TRBV11-2	TRBD2	CASSFPREEANTGELFF	TGTGCCAGCAGCTTCCCCCGGGAGGAGGCGAACACCGGGGAGCTGTTTTTT
.	TRBJ2-5	TRBV2	TRBD1	CASQRDRSEETQYF	TGTGCCAGCCAAAGGGACAGGTCGGAAGAGACCCAGTACTTC
.	TRBJ1-5	TRBV5-1	.	CANTGPYSNQPQHF	TGCGCCAACACAGGTCCCTATAGCAATCAGCCCCAGCATTTT
once	TRBJ2-7	TRBV18	.	CASSPPSVYEQYF	TGTGCCAGCTCACCACCGTCAGTCTACGAGCAGTACTTC
.	TRBJ1-1	TRBV19	TRBD1	CASSISDRGLVEAFF	TGTGCCAGTAGTATCTCTGACAGGGGGCTCGTTGAAGCTTTCTTT
.	TRBJ2-3	TRBV5-6	TRBD2	CASSRQLAGTDTQYF	TGTGCCAGCAGCCGTCAGTTAGCGGGAACAGATACGCAGTATTTT
many	TRBJ1-4	TRBV28	.	CASSSGLNEKLFF	TGTGCCAGCAGCTCCGGACTTAATGAAAAACTGTTTTTT
.	TRBJ1-1	TRBV12-3/TRBV12-4	TRBD1	CASSSDRDEAFF	TGTGCCAGCAGCTCCGACAGGGATGAAGCTTTCTTT
.	TRBJ2-4	TRBV9	.	CASSVGDRNIQYF	TGTGCCAGCAGCGTAGGAGACAGAAACATTCAGTACTTC
.	TRBJ2-1	TRBV27	TRBD2	CASSSAGTSGGTWYNEQFF	TGTGCCAGCAGTTCTGCCGGGACTAGCGGGGGGACGTGGTACAATGAGCAGTTCTTC
.	TRBJ1-1	TRBV7-2	TRBD1	CASSLQGLAGGPAFF	TGTGCCAGCAGCTTACAAGGTCTGGCAGGGGGCCCGGCTTTCTTT
.	TRBJ2-7	TRBV11-3	.	CASSLEGPSYEQYF	TGTGCCAGCAGCTTAGAGGGCCCCTCCTACGAGCAGTACTTC
.	TRBJ1-4	TRBV11-2	.	CASSLVSGSNEKLFF	TGTGCCAGCAGCTTAGTATCGGGTTCCAATGAAAAACTGTTTTTT
.	TRBJ2-3	TRBV5-4	.	CASSSRTEADTQYF	TGTGCCAGCAGCTCCCGGACAGAAGCAGATACGCAGTATTTT
.	TRBJ2-7	TRBV18	TRBD2	CASSPGTSGDYEQYF	TGTGCCAGCTCTCCGGGGACTAGCGGGGACTACGAGCAGTACTTC
.	TRBJ1-1	TRBV4-3	.	CASTRNTRLNTEAFF	TGCGCCAGCACCAGGAACACGCGCCTGAACACTGAAGCTTTCTTT
.	TRBJ2-7	TRBV27	TRBD1	CASSFDRGRNEQYF	TGTGCCAGCAGTTTCGACAGGGGAAGGAACGAGCAGTACTTC
.	TRBJ1-4	TRBV18	.	CASSSSNEKLFF	TGTGCCAGCTCATCCTCTAATGAAAAACTGTTTTTT
.	TRBJ2-7	TRBV6-5	TRBD1	CASRDGQGAFEQYF	TGTGCCAGCAGGGATGGACAGGGGGCCTTCGAGCAGTACTTC
.	TRBJ2-3	TRBV5-1	.	CASSPNPRKGQLDTQYF	TGCGCCAGCAGCCCGAATCCCCGGAAGGGGCAGCTAGATACGCAGTATTTT
.	TRBJ2-1	TRBV15	.	CATSRSGNEQFF	TGTGCCACCAGCAGAAGCGGGAATGAGCAGTTCTTC
.	TRBJ1-1	TRBV5-4	.	CASSLSPNTEAFF	TGTGCCAGCAGCTTATCTCCCAACACTGAAGCTTTCTTT
.	TRBJ1-1	TRBV18	TRBD1	CASSRDRVRSEAFF	TGTGCCAGCTCTCGGGACAGGGTGAGGTCTGAAGCTTTCTTT
.	TRBJ2-7	TRBV4-3	TRBD2	CASSQETGLANYEQYF	TGCGCCAGCAGCCAAGAAACCGGACTAGCTAACTACGAGCAGTACTTC
.	TRBJ2-2	TRBV6-5	.	CASSYGVGELFF	TGTGCCAGCAGTTACGGAGTCGGGGAGCTGTTTTTT
.	TRBJ2-3	TRBV19	.	CASSIGRGALADTDTQYF	TGTGCCAGTAGTATAGGCAGGGGGGCATTGGCCGACACAGATACGCAGTATTTT
.	TRBJ2-1	TRBV2	.	CASRAGLNNEQFF	TGTGCCAGCAGGGCCGGACTGAACAATGAGCAGTTCTTC
.	TRBJ2-2	TRBV20-1	.	CSASDRGRNTGELFF	TGCAGTGCTAGTGATAGGGGGAGGAACACCGGGGAGCTGTTTTTT
.	TRBJ2-2	TRBV6-5	.	CASSRNTGELFF	TGTGCCAGCAGCAGAAACACCGGGGAGCTGTTTTTT
.	TRBJ2-7	TRBV9	.	CASSVRGGSSYEQYF	TGTGCCAGCAGCGTAAGGGGAGGAAGCTCCTACGAGCAGTACTTC
.	TRBJ2-1	TRBV10-3	TRBD2	CAISEIAGGPYNEQFF	TGTGCCATCAGTGAAATAGCGGGGGGGCCTTACAATGAGCAGTTCTTC
.	TRBJ2-1	TRBV7-8	TRBD2	CASSRTSGNEQFF	TGTGCCAGCAGCCGGACTAGCGGGAATGAGCAGTTCTTC
once	TRBJ2-7	TRBV9	.	CASSPLGGHTYEQYF	TGTGCCAGCAGCCCTCTGGGCGGGCATACCTACGAGCAGTACTTC